This T cell receptor beta chain was documented in a study of shared clonotypes between healthy human individuals. The CDR3 covers 15 residues. Between the trimmed V and J ends, which lost 2 bases and 5 bases, there was a span of 14 bases. CDR1 is SGHTA, CDR2 FQGTGA, per germline. The test was conducted at deep level. Genomic DNA per cell subset filled all wells of several immunoSEQ plates. As originally analysed: ImmunoSEQ junction-only sequences lacked quality scores, so their filtering differed. Method: immunoSEQ multiplex PCR; TCRdb's copy keeps in-frame clones and lacks some. V and J calls and clone size are given by that table; D and trimming were obtained from the DNA. The table has 900,000 to 1,200,000 clones, approximately 78% seen once; the top ten hold roughly 0.61%.

Sequenced material: memory CD4+ T cells from PBMCs. Regarding subset: CD45RA-negative fraction. The V gene is TRBV7-3, the J gene TRBJ2-3, with a tentative D call TRBD1 (6 bases). The receptor's source is a man younger than 35 in good health. Some clones in this sample may be carry-over from other donors' samples. The CDR3 here is CASSLLAGARDTQYF. The CDR3, as DNA: TGTGCCAGCAGCTTATTGGCAGGGGCAAGAGATACGCAGTATTTT.